The next 6 T cell receptor beta chains were all read from a single sample in a study of blood T cell repertoires in COVID-19. The method was immunoSEQ multiplex PCR; TCRdb's version includes in-frame clones alone and lacks a portion of them. The sample has about 190,000 clones, about 86% seen once. Specimen: PBMCs or T cells enriched from blood (not recorded which). Receptors originate from a woman in her thirties or forties in a cohort exposed to, infected with or recovered from COVID-19 (not recorded which).

This chain connects TRBV5-4 to TRBJ2-2, with a possible D match to TRBD2 (6 bases). The CDR3 runs to 15 residues. The V gene's germline CDR1 is SGHNT and CDR2 YYREEE (reference sequence). Trimming removed 1 base at V and 5 bases at J, with 12 bases between. For the CDR3, the DNA is TGTGCCAGCAGCTTGAGACCGGGGGAAACCGGGGAGCTGTTTTTT. Encoded protein: CASSLRPGETGELFF.

V and J are TRBV10-1 and TRBJ2-7; 7 bases are shared with TRBD2. The CDR3 runs 13 residues. Germline V lookup: CDR1 WNHNN, CDR2 SYGVQD (reference sequence). V shed 5 bases, J shed 4 bases, and the junction held 5 bases outside the gene matches. The CDR3 DNA is TGCGCCAGCAGTAGTAGCGGGCGATACGAGCAGTACTTC. It encodes CASSSSGRYEQYF.

The chain uses TRBV13 and TRBJ2-1, with TRBD2 matching over 10 bases. The CDR3 is made up of 15 amino acids. The junction had 6 bases not matched to a gene; V was cut back by 3 bases and J by 7 bases. CDR1 is PRHDT, CDR2 FYEKMQ, per germline (reference sequence). The CDR3 region is CASSFPLAGTNEQFF. Written as DNA, the CDR3 is TGTGCCAGCAGCTTTCCACTAGCGGGAACAAATGAGCAGTTCTTC.

The chain is built from TRBV30 and TRBJ1-6; D gene ambiguous. Germline V gives CDR1 GTSNPN, CDR2 SVGIG (reference sequence). CDR3 length: 15 residues. Trimming stripped 2 bases from V and 0 bases from J, with 8 bases between. This chain's CDR3 is CAWSWSSSYNSPLHF. The CDR3 DNA reads as TGTGCCTGGAGTTGGAGTAGCTCCTATAATTCACCCCTCCACTTT.

The chain links TRBV5-1 to TRBJ2-3, with D hard to call. Per the germline V gene, CDR1 is SGHRS and CDR2 is YFSETQ. V lost 2 bases and J lost 1, with 11 bases in between. The CDR3 has 15 residues. The CDR3 DNA reads TGCGCCAGCAGCTTCTCCAATAGAGGCACAGATACGCAGTATTTT. Translation: CASSFSNRGTDTQYF.

The chain is built from TRBV19 and TRBJ2-7; D is undetermined. Trimming stripped 6 bases from V and 3 bases from J, with 12 bases between. Germline V CDR1 and CDR2: LNHDA, SQIVND (reference sequence). This CDR3 is 13 amino acids long. The CDR3 loop is CASRPSVSYEQYF. CDR3 DNA: TGTGCCAGTAGGCCCTCCGTTAGCTACGAGCAGTACTTC.